The 27 T cell receptor beta chains below were found in one sample sequenced in a study of T-cell memory formation after mild COVID-19. Using its own MiXCR run on the 5' RACE reads, TCRdb lists one record per CDR3 protein. Of about 290,000 distinct CDR3 sequences listed, around 15% are singletons. Sequences were obtained from PBMCs or a T cell subset sorted from them (not recorded which). These receptors were taken from a man younger than 35 who had mild COVID-19 (a few samples of this study predate the infection). Cell type and time point are not known.

V and J are TRBV10-2 and TRBJ2-3; 8 positions agree with TRBD2. Germline V gene data show CDR1 as WSHSY and CDR2 as SAAADI. The CDR3 is 13 residues long. The junction had 4 bases not matched to a gene; V was cut back by 7 bases and J by 4 bases. This CDR3 reads CASKAGEPDTQYF. The CDR3 DNA follows: TGCGCCAGCAAAGCGGGGGAACCAGATACGCAGTATTTT.

This clonotype was counted at least ten times. The rearrangement uses TRBV4-2 and TRBJ2-4; D tentatively reads TRBD1 or TRBD2 (6 bases each). Germline V gives CDR1 LGHNA, CDR2 YNFKEQ. The V end was cut by 9 bases, the J end by 8 bases, with 17 bases between. This CDR3 is 13 amino acids long. The CDR3 is CASRGVSADIQYF. The CDR3, as DNA: TGTGCCAGTAGGGGGGTTTCCGCGGACATTCAGTACTTC.

This sequence joins TRBV7-2 and TRBJ2-5, with 8 bases that match TRBD1. The length of the CDR3 is 16 residues. With V trimmed by 1 base and J by 1 base, 5 bases remained unmatched. Looked up from germline, CDR1 is SGHTA and CDR2 is FQGNSA. This CDR3 is CASSLVPGGPQETQYF. CDR3 sequence (DNA): TGTGCCAGCAGCTTAGTGCCAGGGGGCCCCCAAGAGACCCAGTACTTC.

The chain couples TRBV5-5 to TRBJ2-7; D is unresolved. The CDR3 contains 13 residues. The germline gives CDR1 SGHKS, CDR2 YYEKEE (reference sequence). Trimming shortened V by 1 base and J by 7 bases, and 12 bases separated the two germline ends. The DNA of the CDR3 is TGTGCCAGCAGCTTGTTCACAGCTGGGGAGCAGTACGTC. Translation: CASSLFTAGEQYV.

Only a few counts were recorded for this clonotype. The chain joins TRBV3-1 to TRBJ2-5; 9 bases line up with TRBD1. This CDR3 spans 15 amino acids. The germline V gene encodes CDR1 LGHDT and CDR2 YNNKEL (reference sequence). Trimming cost V 6 bases and J 5 bases; bases outside gene matches: 10. The CDR3 nucleotides are TGTGCCAGCAGTCGGGACAGGGCTCGGGCGGAGACCCAGTACTTC. It is translated as CASSRDRARAETQYF.

This clonotype has more than one count but fewer than ten. This sequence joins TRBV20-1 and TRBJ1-1; possibly TRBD1 for D (6 bases). The CDR3 is 14 amino acids. Germline assignment: CDR1 DFQATT and CDR2 SNEGSKA (reference sequence). Trimming stripped 4 bases from V and 3 bases from J, with 15 bases between. CDR3 protein: CSAKLTGSDTEAFF. The CDR3, as DNA: TGCAGTGCTAAATTAACAGGGTCCGACACTGAAGCTTTCTTT.

This rearrangement joins TRBV5-6 to TRBJ2-3, with D perhaps TRBD1 (6 bases). Trimming took 3 bases from V and 5 from J, leaving 16 bases between them. The germline CDR1 and CDR2 sequences are SGHDT and YYEEEE. CDR3 length equals 15 residues. This chain's CDR3 is CASSWTRDNGDTQYF. CDR3 nucleotide sequence: TGTGCCAGCAGCTGGACCCGGGACAACGGAGATACGCAGTATTTT. Drawing the rest from reference TRBV5-6 and TRBJ2-3, the complete variable domain is DAGVTQSPTHLIKTRGQQVTLRCSPKSGHDTVSWYQQALGQGPQFIFQYYEEEERQRGNFPDRFSGHQFPNYSSELNVNALLLGDSALYLCASSWTRDNGDTQYFGPGTRLTVL.

The V call is TRBV20-1, the J call TRBJ2-3; no clear D gene. V shed 5 bases and J shed 0 bases, with 15 bases lying between them. The CDR3 has 15 amino acids. CDR1 is DFQATT, CDR2 SNEGSKA, per germline (reference sequence). The CDR3: CSAPDRRASTDTQYF. CDR3 sequence (DNA): TGCAGTGCTCCGGACCGGAGAGCTAGCACAGATACGCAGTATTTT.

The V gene is TRBV10-3, the J gene TRBJ1-5; a weak D match, TRBD1 (5 bases). Between the trimmed V and J ends, which lost 8 bases and 3 bases, there was a span of 17 bases. The CDR3 is 15 amino acids. CDR1 ENHRY and CDR2 SYGVKD come from the germline V gene. The CDR3, as DNA: TGTGCCATCTCACCCGGGACGGCAATCAATCAGCCCCAGCATTTT. This translates into CAISPGTAINQPQHF.

This clonotype has only a few counts. The rearrangement uses TRBV11-2 and TRBJ2-1; 7 bases fit TRBD2. Germline CDR1 reads SGHAT; CDR2 reads FQNNGV. Losses at the gene ends were 8 bases for V and 4 bases for J; bases not matched to a gene: 14. The CDR3 is 16 residues long. The CDR3 region is CASSSRLAGGYNEQFF. In DNA form, the CDR3 reads TGTGCCAGCTCCTCAAGACTAGCCGGGGGATACAATGAGCAGTTCTTC.

This clonotype was observed a handful of times. This rearrangement joins TRBV20-1 to TRBJ2-5, with 16 bases that match TRBD2. Trimming removed 6 bases from V and 5 bases from J; junction bases left unmatched: 12. Looked up from germline, CDR1 is DFQATT and CDR2 is SNEGSKA (reference sequence). The CDR3 has 17 residues. CDR3 residues: CSAPPGLAGGNGETQYF. The CDR3 nucleotides read TGCAGTGCCCCACCGGGACTAGCGGGGGGGAACGGGGAGACCCAGTACTTC.

This clonotype has only a few counts. The chain recombines TRBV4-3 with TRBJ2-3; D perhaps matches TRBD2 (6 bases). V shed 0 bases and J shed 0 bases, with 13 bases lying between them. This CDR3 has 17 residues. Germline V CDR1 and CDR2: LGHNA, YSLEER. This CDR3 reads CASSQERRGLSTDTQYF. CDR3 nucleotides: TGCGCCAGCAGCCAAGAAAGGCGGGGCCTTAGCACAGATACGCAGTATTTT.

CDR3 nucleotide sequence: TGCGCCAGCAGCCAAGTCTACTGCCCCTACGAGCAGTACGTC. Translated: CASSQVYCPYEQYV. V is TRBV4-1 and J is TRBJ2-7; D is unclear. The CDR3 extends over 14 amino acids. Germline V gene sequence: CDR1 MGHRA, CDR2 YSYEKL. Trimming stripped 1 base from V and 2 bases from J, with 9 bases between.

This chain links TRBV7-2 with TRBJ1-3; D is uncertain. The V end was cut by 6 bases, the J end by 8 bases, with 14 bases between. The CDR3 covers 13 residues. Germline V CDR1 and CDR2: SGHTA, FQGNSA. Here the CDR3 DNA reads TGTGCCAGCAGGGGCACGGGGATTGACACCATATATTTT. Its translation: CASRGTGIDTIYF.

V is TRBV14 and J is TRBJ2-7; maybe TRBD1 (5 bases). The CDR3 runs 15 residues. In germline, CDR1 is SGHDN, CDR2 FVKESK. Trimming cost V 1 base and J 3 bases, with 13 bases left between them. The CDR3 DNA reads TGTGCCAGCAGCCAAGCAGGACAATATGGCTACGAGCAGTACTTC. Its protein is CASSQAGQYGYEQYF.

The sample holds a few counts of this clonotype. The chain combines TRBV4-3 with TRBJ2-3; 8 bases fit TRBD1. Germline V gene sequence: CDR1 LGHNA, CDR2 YSLEER. The ends lost 4 bases at V and 1 base at J; junction bases unmatched: 13. This CDR3 contains 18 residues. The CDR3 DNA reads TGCGCCAGCAGCCGAAAAAGCCCCCAGGGGGCAGGCACAGATACGCAGTATTTT. Its translation is CASSRKSPQGAGTDTQYF.

This clonotype was observed at least ten times. V gene TRBV12-3 or TRBV12-4 combines with J gene TRBJ1-2; weak D call: TRBD1 (5 bases). With 6 bases removed from V and 4 bases from J, the gap between germline ends came to 9 bases. This CDR3 is built from 12 residues. The CDR3: CASSGGGYGYTF. The CDR3 nucleotides are TGTGCCAGCAGCGGGGGAGGCTATGGCTACACCTTC.

The chain employs TRBV6-2 or TRBV6-3 and TRBJ1-1; tentatively, D is TRBD1 (5 bases). Germline CDR1 reads MNHEY; CDR2 reads SVGEGT. The CDR3 runs 12 residues. The V end lost 3 bases, the J end lost 7 bases, and 9 bases lay between the germline ends. As DNA, the CDR3 is TGTGCCAGCAGTTATAGGACAAGTGAAGCTTTCTTT. It specifies CASSYRTSEAFF.

At least ten counts were recorded for this clonotype. The V gene is TRBV4-1, the J gene TRBJ2-2; D uncertain. The length of the CDR3 is 13 residues. Per germline, CDR1 MGHRA and CDR2 YSYEKL. V was clipped by 2 bases and J by 5 bases, with 6 bases between them. Here the CDR3 reads CASSQLATGELFF. CDR3 DNA sequence: TGCGCCAGCAGCCAACTGGCGACCGGGGAGCTGTTTTTT.

The rearrangement uses TRBV6-5 and TRBJ1-1, with a possible D match to TRBD1 (6 bases). The V gene's germline CDR1 is MNHEY and CDR2 SVGAGI. Trimming shortened V by 0 bases and J by 1 base, and 9 bases separated the two germline ends. The length of the CDR3 is 15 residues. CDR3 loop: CASSYSPTGNTEAFF. CDR3 nucleotide sequence: TGTGCCAGCAGTTACTCTCCGACAGGGAACACTGAAGCTTTCTTT.

This rearrangement joins TRBV7-8 to TRBJ2-1; possible D gene TRBD2, 5 bases. Trimming took off 4 bases at V and 4 bases at J, with 14 bases between the two ends. This CDR3 is built from 15 residues. CDR1 SGHVS and CDR2 FQNEAQ come from the germline V gene. The CDR3 reads CASSSRRTSYNEQFF. CDR3 coding DNA: TGTGCCAGCAGCTCGCGTCGGACTTCTTACAATGAGCAGTTCTTC. The full variable domain, rest sourced from reference TRBV7-8 and TRBJ2-1, is GAGVSQSPRYKVAKRGQDVALRCDPISGHVSLFWYQQALGQGPEFLTYFQNEAQLDKSGLPSDRFFAERPEGSVSTLKIQRTQQEDSAVYLCASSSRRTSYNEQFFGPGTRLTVL.

V usage is TRBV6-6 and J usage is TRBJ1-2; D is undetermined. The CDR3 loop spans 13 amino acids. Germline V CDR1 and CDR2: MNHNY, SVGAGI (reference sequence). V was shortened by 6 bases and J by 6 bases, with 14 bases between the two germline ends. CDR3 region: CASSPGLLDGYTF. DNA of the CDR3: TGTGCCAGCAGCCCAGGTTTGTTGGATGGCTACACCTTC.

This clonotype has a handful of counts. The V and J genes are TRBV6-5 and TRBJ2-7, with D tentatively TRBD2 (6 bases). Germline loops: CDR1 MNHEY, CDR2 SVGAGI. Between the trimmed V and J ends, which lost 3 bases and 10 bases, there was a span of 16 bases. This CDR3 comprises 13 residues. CDR3 sequence: CASSYNRRGGQYF. The CDR3 region has the DNA TGTGCCAGCAGTTATAACAGGAGGGGCGGCCAGTACTTC.

The J gene is TRBJ1-5, the V gene TRBV27; D not certain. V lost 0 bases to trimming and J lost 6 bases, with 12 bases between them. Germline V gives CDR1 MNHEY, CDR2 SMNVEV (reference sequence). The length of the CDR3 is 15 residues. As DNA, the CDR3 is TGTGCCAGCAGTTTATCGACGTTTTTCAGTCAGCCCCAGCATTTT. Translation: CASSLSTFFSQPQHF.

This clonotype came up many times. The chain carries TRBV5-5 and TRBJ1-5; no clear D. CDR1 is SGHKS, CDR2 YYEKEE, per germline (reference sequence). The germline V and J ends were trimmed by 2 bases and 3 bases, with 12 bases remaining between them. The CDR3 is 15 residues long. CDR3 residues: CASSLVVANNQPQHF. CDR3 DNA sequence: TGTGCCAGCAGCTTAGTGGTGGCCAACAATCAGCCCCAGCATTTT.

The sample holds many counts of this clonotype. The CDR3 DNA is TGCAGCGTGAGGGGGCCGGGCATTCAGTACTTC. It encodes CSVRGPGIQYF. V gene TRBV29-1 combines with J gene TRBJ2-4; TRBD1 matches 7 bases. Unmatched junction bases numbered 5, after V lost 6 bases and J lost 9 bases. CDR1 and CDR2 from the germline V gene are SQVTM and ANQGSEA. This CDR3 region has 11 residues.

This clonotype came up many times. V is TRBV4-1 and J is TRBJ2-1; 9 nucleotides agree with TRBD1. The J segment lost 8 bases and the V segment lost 2 bases, leaving 10 bases of the junction unmatched. CDR3 size: 16 residues. Germline CDR1 MGHRA, CDR2 YSYEKL. CDR3 loop: CASSQRGQGGDDEQFF. For the CDR3, the DNA is TGCGCCAGCAGCCAACGGGGACAGGGCGGGGATGATGAGCAGTTCTTC.